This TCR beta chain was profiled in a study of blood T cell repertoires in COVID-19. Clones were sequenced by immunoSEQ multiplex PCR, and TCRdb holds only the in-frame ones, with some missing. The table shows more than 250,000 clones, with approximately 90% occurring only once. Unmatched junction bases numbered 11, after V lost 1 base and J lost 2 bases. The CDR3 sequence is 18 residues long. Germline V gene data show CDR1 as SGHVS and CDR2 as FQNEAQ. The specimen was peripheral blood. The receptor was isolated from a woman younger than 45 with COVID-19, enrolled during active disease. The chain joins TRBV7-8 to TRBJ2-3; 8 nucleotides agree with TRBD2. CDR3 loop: CASSLVRGRGGSTDTQYF. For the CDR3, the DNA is TGTGCCAGCAGCTTAGTGAGGGGACGGGGGGGATCCACAGATACGCAGTATTTT.